Presented here are 9 T cell receptor beta chains from one specimen sequenced in a study of blood T cell repertoires in COVID-19. Using immunoSEQ multiplex PCR, the repertoire was profiled, and TCRdb retains in-frame clones only, with some absent. Of 210,000 or so clones in the sample, roughly 85% are singletons; the top ten hold about 12%. Sequencing was carried out using peripheral blood. These receptors were obtained from a woman aged 18-29 years who had recovered from COVID-19.

The chain carries TRBV10-3 and TRBJ2-7; 8 bases fit TRBD2. This CDR3 has 17 residues. CDR1 is ENHRY, CDR2 SYGVKD, per germline. J gave up 4 bases and V 3 bases, and 14 bases lay outside the gene matches. CDR3 protein: CAISEELRPGGSYEQYF. The CDR3 bases are TGTGCCATCAGTGAAGAATTGAGGCCGGGGGGGTCGTACGAGCAGTACTTC.

The V and J genes are TRBV18 and TRBJ2-3; possibly TRBD2 for D (6 bases). CDR1 is KGHSH and CDR2 is LQKENI in the germline V gene. This CDR3 contains 14 residues. Trimming took 6 bases from V and 5 from J, leaving 15 bases between them. DNA for the CDR3: TGTGCCAGCTCGCCCACGGGAGCACGAGATACGCAGTATTTT. Its translation: CASSPTGARDTQYF.

The chain has TRBV21-1 and TRBJ1-3; TRBD1, as called in the table, went unchecked against the DNA. TRBV21-1 is marked as a pseudogene. This CDR3 has 17 amino acids. CDR3 in DNA: TGTGCCAGCAGGCAAAAAATTCGGAGCAGGGATGGAAACACCATATATTTT. Translating it yields CASRQKIRSRDGNTIYF.

The genes are TRBV4-3 and TRBJ2-2; D is unclear. This CDR3 contains 16 residues. Germline V gene data show CDR1 as LGHNA and CDR2 as YSLEER. The V gene lost 0 bases and the J gene lost 1 base, with 9 bases spanning the gap. CDR3 in DNA: TGCGCCAGCAGCCAAGAATCGACACTGAACACCGGGGAGCTGTTTTTT. Its protein product is CASSQESTLNTGELFF.

The chain joins TRBV7-9 to TRBJ1-6; 7 positions match TRBD1. The ends lost 5 bases at V and 0 bases at J; junction bases unmatched: 10. Germline lookup yields CDR1 SEHNR and CDR2 FQNEAQ (reference sequence). This CDR3 contains 18 residues. CDR3: CASSPPTGDLSYNSPLHF. CDR3 bases: TGTGCCAGCAGCCCTCCTACAGGGGATCTCTCCTATAATTCACCCCTCCACTTT. Full variable domain (remainder filled in from reference TRBV7-9 and TRBJ1-6): DTGVSQNPRHKITKRGQNVTFRCDPISEHNRLYWYRQTLGQGPEFLTYFQNEAQLEKSRLLSDRFSAERPKGSFSTLEIQRTEQGDSAMYLCASSPPTGDLSYNSPLHFGNGTRLTVT.

The chain has TRBV5-1 and TRBJ1-1; maybe TRBD1 (5 bases). Germline CDR1 and CDR2: SGHRS and YFSETQ. The CDR3 is 16 residues long. V was pared by 4 bases and J by 0 bases, with 16 bases between. CDR3 bases: TGCGCCAGCAGCCCCAGGCGGGGGGGAATGAACACTGAAGCTTTCTTT. Protein: CASSPRRGGMNTEAFF.

V and J are TRBV10-3 and TRBJ2-2; 12 positions agree with TRBD2. The V segment lost 10 bases and the J segment 8 bases; nucleotides outside the gene matches: 11. The germline gives CDR1 ENHRY, CDR2 SYGVKD. The CDR3 loop spans 15 amino acids. The CDR3 DNA follows: TGTGCCAGCAGCCGAGGACTAGCGGGAACTGGGGAGCTGTTTTTT. Protein product: CASSRGLAGTGELFF.

This rearrangement joins TRBV5-4 to TRBJ2-1; a weak D match, TRBD2 (5 bases). This CDR3 spans 12 amino acids. Per the germline V gene, CDR1 is SGHNT and CDR2 is YYREEE (reference sequence). With 0 bases removed from V and 9 bases from J, the gap between germline ends came to 7 bases. The DNA of the CDR3 is TGTGCCAGCAGCTTGGAGGCGGGTGAGCAGTTCTTC. It codes for CASSLEAGEQFF.

This chain uses TRBV7-9 with TRBJ1-1; D is undetermined. Looked up from germline, CDR1 is SEHNR and CDR2 is FQNEAQ (reference sequence). The CDR3 consists of 15 residues. Trimming cost V 3 bases and J 5 bases, with 16 bases left between them. CDR3 sequence (DNA): TGTGCCAGCAGCTTCCCTTTGAGAGTCGGGACTGAAGCTTTCTTT. Its translation is CASSFPLRVGTEAFF.